The clone carrying this T cell receptor beta chain turned up a few times. Through a sample-barcoded 5' primer and a J-beta primer mix, a second PCR was run for about 6 to 11 cycles. TCRdb ran MiXCR on the 5' RACE reads and lists one entry per CDR3 protein. The repertoire has some 1.5 million distinct CDR3 sequences, approximately 43% of them found once; the top ten carry more than 4%. These data are taken from a study of blood T cells in healthy people across ages. Unmatched junction bases numbered 4, after V lost 5 bases and J lost 4 bases. Germline V gene lookup returns CDR1 SGHTA and CDR2 FQGNSA. The CDR3 extends over 13 amino acids.

The sequenced sample was blood. The TCR sequence derives from a young woman in good health. This chain connects TRBV7-2 to TRBJ1-1; 7 bases map to TRBD1. The chain's CDR3 is CASSEDRVTEAFF. As DNA, the CDR3 is TGTGCCAGCAGCGAAGACAGGGTCACTGAAGCTTTCTTT.